This T cell receptor beta chain appears in the sequencing data of a study of T cell responses to AZD1222 COVID-19 vaccine. Germline V CDR1 and CDR2: SGHRS, YFSETQ. Losses at the gene ends were 5 bases for V and 0 bases for J; bases not matched to a gene: 4. CDR3 length equals 14 residues. The protocol was immunoSEQ multiplex PCR, while the TCRdb copy is restricted to in-frame clones and leaves out a portion. The sample holds around 92,000 clones, 80% to 90% seen once. Study results and limitations: Repertoire collection took place solely once the T cell response had peaked. Spike-wide coverage was observed for vaccine-associated CD4 TCRs, with dominant responses at 160-218 and 743-854.

Only a few counts were recorded for this clone. Its antigen is undetermined. The sample in question was peripheral blood, obtained on day 0 of AZD1222 vaccination. The chain recombines TRBV5-1 with TRBJ1-1, with 7 bases that match TRBD1. The sequence was obtained from an adult in good health. The CDR3 DNA sequence: TGCGCCAGCAGGTCGACAGGGATGAACACTGAAGCTTTCTTT. This sequence encodes CASRSTGMNTEAFF.